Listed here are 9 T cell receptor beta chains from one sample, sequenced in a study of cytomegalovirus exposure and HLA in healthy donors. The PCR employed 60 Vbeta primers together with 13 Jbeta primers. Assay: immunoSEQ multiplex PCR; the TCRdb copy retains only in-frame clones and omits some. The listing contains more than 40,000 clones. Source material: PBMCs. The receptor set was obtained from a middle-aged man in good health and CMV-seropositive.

The CDR3 bases are TGTGCCAGCAGCCTATCAGAGGCCGATGAGCAGTTCTTC. Protein sequence: CASSLSEADEQFF. The chain couples TRBV5-4 to TRBJ2-1; D remains ambiguous. The germline V gene has CDR1 SGHNT and CDR2 YYREEE (reference sequence). Trimming cost V 4 bases and J 8 bases, with 13 bases left between them. This CDR3 comprises 13 residues.

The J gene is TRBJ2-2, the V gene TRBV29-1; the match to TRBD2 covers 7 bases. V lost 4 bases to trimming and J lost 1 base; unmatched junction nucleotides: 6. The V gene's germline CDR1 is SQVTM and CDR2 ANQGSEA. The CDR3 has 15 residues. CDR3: CSVGGGRGNTGELFF. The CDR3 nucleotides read TGCAGCGTTGGTGGCGGGAGAGGGAACACCGGGGAGCTGTTTTTT.

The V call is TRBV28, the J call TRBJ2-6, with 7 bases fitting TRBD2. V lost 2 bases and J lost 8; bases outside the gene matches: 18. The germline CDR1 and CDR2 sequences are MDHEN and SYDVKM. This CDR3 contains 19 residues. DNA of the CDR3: TGTGCCAGCAGTTTACCCCGGGGGGTAGTCAAACCCCGGACCAACGTCCTGACTTTC. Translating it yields CASSLPRGVVKPRTNVLTF.

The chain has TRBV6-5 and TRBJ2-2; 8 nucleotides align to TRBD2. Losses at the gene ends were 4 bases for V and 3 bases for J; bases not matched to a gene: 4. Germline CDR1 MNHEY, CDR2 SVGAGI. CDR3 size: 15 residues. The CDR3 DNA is TGTGCCAGCAGTTGGCTAGCGGGCCACACCGGGGAGCTGTTTTTT. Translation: CASSWLAGHTGELFF.

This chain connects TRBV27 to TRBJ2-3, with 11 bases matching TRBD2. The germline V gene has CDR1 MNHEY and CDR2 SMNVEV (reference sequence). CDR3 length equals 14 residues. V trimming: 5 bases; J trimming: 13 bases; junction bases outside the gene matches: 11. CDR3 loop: CASSPTSGVVEEYF. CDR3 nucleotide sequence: TGTGCCAGCAGTCCGACTAGCGGGGTGGTGGAGGAGTATTTT.

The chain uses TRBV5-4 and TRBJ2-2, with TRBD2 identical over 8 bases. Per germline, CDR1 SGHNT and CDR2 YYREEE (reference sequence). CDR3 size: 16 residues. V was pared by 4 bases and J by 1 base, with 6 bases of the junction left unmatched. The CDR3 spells CASSHGGARNTGELFF. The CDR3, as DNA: TGTGCCAGCAGCCACGGGGGGGCCAGGAACACCGGGGAGCTGTTTTTT.

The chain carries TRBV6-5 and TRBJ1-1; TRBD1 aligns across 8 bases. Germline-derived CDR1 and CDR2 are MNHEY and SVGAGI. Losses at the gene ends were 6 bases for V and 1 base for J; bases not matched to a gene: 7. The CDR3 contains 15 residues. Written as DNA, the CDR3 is TGTGCCAGCAGAACGACAGGGGAAGAGAACACTGAAGCTTTCTTT. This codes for CASRTTGEENTEAFF.

CDR3 in amino acids: CASSLEGRGVNSPLHF. The DNA for the CDR3 is TGTGCCAGCAGCTTAGAGGGCAGGGGCGTCAATTCACCCCTCCACTTT. The chain has TRBV7-6 and TRBJ1-6; maybe TRBD1 (6 bases). This CDR3 has 16 residues. In germline, CDR1 is SGHVS, CDR2 FNYEAQ. V lost 1 base, J lost 7 bases, and 14 bases lay in between.

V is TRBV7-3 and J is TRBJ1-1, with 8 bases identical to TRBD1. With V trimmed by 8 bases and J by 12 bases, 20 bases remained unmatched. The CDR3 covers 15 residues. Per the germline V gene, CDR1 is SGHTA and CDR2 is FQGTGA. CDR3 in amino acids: CASGVSGTGVSSSFF. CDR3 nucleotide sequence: TGTGCCAGCGGTGTGTCCGGGACAGGAGTTTCCTCCTCTTTCTTT.